What follows describes a single T cell receptor (beta chain). Its cognate antigen is unknown. Trimming left V 1 base short and J 7 bases short, with 14 bases between. Germline values: CDR1 DFQATT, CDR2 SNEGSKA (reference sequence). CDR3 length: 14 residues. A second 7 to 11 cycle PCR used barcoded and J-beta primers. MiXCR was run by TCRdb on the 5' RACE reads, yielding one entry per CDR3 protein. Counted here are fewer than 650,000 distinct CDR3 sequences, about 29% occurring once; the ten biggest clones make up approximately 3.6%. The record originates from a study of blood T cells in healthy people across ages. Regarding the study as a whole: In older individuals, TCR beta diversity per million T cells was lower, falling roughly linearly with age.

This same sample was also taken into another study, of T cells of mothers and their children. This second study notes: Using the M1S primer, the second PCR added sample barcodes along with 2-4 random nucleotides.

Sequencing input: blood. The origin of this receptor is a boy aged 2-9 years in good health. J is TRBJ1-5 and V is TRBV20-1, with D perhaps TRBD1 (6 bases). CDR3 protein: CSARGGQGRQPQHF. DNA of the CDR3: TGCAGTGCTAGAGGGGGGCAGGGACGCCAGCCCCAGCATTTT.